This T cell receptor (beta chain) was found in a study of graft-versus-host responses after intestinal transplantation (dated by TCRdb to 2020 to 2023). At the level of the whole study: The transplants that recipients received were multivisceral, liver-intestinal, or isolated intestinal. Every recipient was given anti-thymocyte globulin induction, followed by about 3 years of maintenance tacrolimus and steroids. After intestinal transplantation, graft-versus-host and host-versus-graft alloreactive T cell clones in the graft, circulation and bone marrow were tracked using bulk TCR-beta CDR3 sequencing. Alloreactive clones were identified by sequencing pre-transplant mixed lymphocyte reaction products and comparing them with unstimulated pre-transplant donor and recipient T cells. The cohort enrolled about two dozen intestinal transplant recipients, one of whom was a retransplant, and 3 patients without pretransplant specimens were excluded. A peak of at least 4% donor T cells among recipient peripheral blood mononuclear cells was the definition used for donor T cell macrochimerism. Instead of going to the commercial service, samples from a few later patients were sequenced in-house on an Illumina MiSeq and processed with MiXCR.

As regards this clone: Its specific antigen is unknown. Per-nucleotide qualities are absent, and no much larger clonotype sits a single base away.

Library preparation employed the immunoSEQ multiplex PCR assay. In most patients, genomic DNA was isolated using the Qiagen DNeasy Blood and Tissue Kit and sent frozen to Adaptive Biotechnologies for TCR sequencing. For most patients, high-throughput TCR-beta CDR3 sequencing of genomic DNA was performed by Adaptive Biotechnologies. Under the source paper's analysis protocol: Adaptive's ImmunoSEQ software supplied the TCR sequencing data for approximately 18 patients, while MiXCR and VDJtools were used to process three other patients. To correct CD4 versus CD8 sorting errors, any sequence found in both subsets at a frequency ratio below 5:1 was removed. CDR3 nucleotide sequences shared between donor and recipient were removed because their origin could not be assigned. Alloreactive clones required at least 2-fold expansion over unstimulated cells and minimum CFSE-low frequency of 0.002% (template counts) or 0.001% (read counts). Clones detected in sequenced pre-transplant spleen, lymph node, or MLR CFSE-low populations of the donor or recipient were defined as mappable. The cumulative frequency of alloreactive clones was calculated as a percentage of all sequences, weighted by copy number. TCRdb re-hosts the immuneACCESS table, in-frame sequences only. Its copies lack some clones; in the studies checked, an unresolved V gene accounts for under half of them, and the cause for the rest is not known. V, J and clone size were drawn from that table, and D and trimming were deduced from the DNA. The sample table holds roughly 92,000 clones, of which roughly 90% were seen once. 0.095% to 0.11% of the sample goes to the ten largest clones.

What the time point label conveys for this sample: cells obtained before transplantation from donor or recipient. CD3+CD4+ and CD3+CD8+ populations were FACS-sorted from unstimulated pre-transplant donor and recipient cells taken from spleen or lymph nodes. The CDR3 holds 13 amino acids from the cysteine to the phenylalanine. CDR3 DNA is the only sequence kept; it has 39 bases, read in frame from the first base. The germline V gene (reference sequence) gives CDR1 as LNHNV and CDR2 as YYDKDF. The junction shows trimming of 0 bases on V and 2 bases on J, plus 4 bases between the germline ends. What the research found in general, with its limitations: Early after transplant, peak levels of circulating GvH clones were associated with declines in HvG clones. GvH clones turned up in recipient bone marrow, with some appearing earlier in ileal mucosa or blood, a pattern consistent with an intestinal mucosal origin. The relatively low number and heterogeneity of intestinal transplant patients limited the conclusions. In patients with donor T cell macrochimerism, the allografts had high GvH to HvG T cell clonal ratios.

This clonotype was sampled from a human donor who received an intestinal transplant. The source material was unstimulated CD4+ T cells sorted from spleen or lymph node cells, sampled before intestinal transplant. This chain is built from TRBV15 and TRBJ2-5, with an unclear D gene assignment. The CDR3 here reads CATSRDRQETQYF. Here is the DNA: TGTGCCACCAGCAGAGACAGGCAAGAGACCCAGTACTTC.